This paragraph reports one T cell receptor (beta chain). Its antigen is still unknown. This specimen comes from a study of identical twins. General observations from the study: Compared with unrelated sharing, twin-shared out-of-frame alpha sequences had more low-probability sequences.

A universal primer site came from template switching; cDNA carried unique molecular identifiers. MiXCR, applied by TCRdb to the 5' RACE reads, yields one record per CDR3 protein. Here the sample spans approximately 500,000 distinct CDR3 sequences, roughly a quarter being singletons. The CDR3 is made up of 14 amino acids. The germline CDR1 and CDR2 sequences are DFQATT and SNEGSKA (reference sequence). Deletions cut 0 bases from V and 7 bases from J, with 12 bases between. The same data also went into a second study, on T cells expressing NK-cell markers. That report notes: Each TCR beta repertoire originated in sorted T cells that were CD3+CD56+NKG2C+, CD3+CD56+NKG2C- or CD3+CD56-NKG2C+.

The rearrangement links TRBV20-1 to TRBJ2-2, with D maybe TRBD2 (6 bases). Sequences were obtained from CD4+ T cells sorted from blood. The receptor's source is a woman younger than 35 in good health. The CDR3 coding sequence is TGCAGTGCTAGAGAGACTAGAAGGGGCGGGGAGCTGTTTTTT. It yields the protein CSARETRRGGELFF.